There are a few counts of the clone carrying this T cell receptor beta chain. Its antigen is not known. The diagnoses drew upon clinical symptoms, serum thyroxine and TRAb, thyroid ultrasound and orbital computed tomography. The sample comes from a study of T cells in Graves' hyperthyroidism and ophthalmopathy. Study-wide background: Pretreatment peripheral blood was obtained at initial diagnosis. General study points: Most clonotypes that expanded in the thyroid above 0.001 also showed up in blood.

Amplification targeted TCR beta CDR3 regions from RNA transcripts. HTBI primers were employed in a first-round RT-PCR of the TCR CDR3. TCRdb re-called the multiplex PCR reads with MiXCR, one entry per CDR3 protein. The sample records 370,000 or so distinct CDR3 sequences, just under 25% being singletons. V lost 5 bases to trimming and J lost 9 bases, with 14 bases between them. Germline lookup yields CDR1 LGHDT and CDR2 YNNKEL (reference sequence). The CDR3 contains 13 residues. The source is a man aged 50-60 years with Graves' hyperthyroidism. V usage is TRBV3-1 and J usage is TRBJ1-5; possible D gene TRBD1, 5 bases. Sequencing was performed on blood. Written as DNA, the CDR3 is TGTGCCAGCAGCTCGGGGGGTCCCAGGCCCCAGCATTTT. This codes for CASSSGGPRPQHF. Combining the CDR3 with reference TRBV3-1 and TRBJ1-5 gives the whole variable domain DTAVSQTPKYLVTQMGNDKSIKCEQNLGHDTMYWYKQDSKKFLKIMFSYNNKELIINETVPNRFSPKSPDKAHLNLHINSLELGDSAVYFCASSSGGPRPQHFGDGTRLSIL.